This is a list of T cell receptor beta chains from one sample in a study of CD8 T cells in Susac syndrome. Via MiXCR, TCRdb re-called the immunoSEQ multiplex PCR reads, giving one row per CDR3 protein. In the table there are 75,000 to 95,000 distinct CDR3 sequences, over 85% of which are singletons. The source material was CD8+ T cells from PBMCs. These TCRs come from a human donor with Susac syndrome. Each CDR3 is given with its conserved first and last residue. The D gene is left open where the match is weak. Where a row states a size, it is once, few, many or the class of an expanded clone; other rows omit it.

clone_size d_call j_call v_call cdr3_aa cdr3_nt
NA NA TRBJ1-6 TRBV12-3/TRBV12-4 CASSLVGRQSSYNSPLHF TGTGCCAGCAGTTTGGTGGGACGCCAAAGCTCCTATAATTCACCCCTCCACTTT
NA NA TRBJ1-1 TRBV12-3/TRBV12-4 CASSLIYNTEAFF TGTGCCAGCAGTTTAATTTATAACACTGAAGCTTTCTTT
NA TRBD2 TRBJ2-1 TRBV28 CASSFWPSGTNEQFF TGTGCCAGCAGTTTTTGGCCTAGCGGGACCAATGAGCAGTTCTTC
NA NA TRBJ2-7 TRBV6-1 CASNHGPPTRPSYEQYF TGTGCCAGCAATCACGGGCCACCAACCCGGCCCTCCTACGAGCAGTACTTC
few TRBD1 TRBJ1-1 TRBV12-3/TRBV12-4 CASSPQGADTEAFF TGTGCCAGCAGTCCCCAGGGGGCGGACACTGAAGCTTTCTTT
NA TRBD1 TRBJ2-1 TRBV12-3/TRBV12-4 CASRIDRGNSYNEQFF TGTGCCAGCAGAATTGACAGGGGCAACTCCTACAATGAGCAGTTCTTC
NA NA TRBJ1-2 TRBV9 CASSVAGGYGYTF TGTGCCAGCAGCGTAGCCGGCGGCTATGGCTACACCTTC
once TRBD1 TRBJ2-2 TRBV24-1 CATSDYGTDTNTGELFF TGTGCCACCAGTGACTATGGGACAGATACGAACACCGGGGAGCTGTTTTTT
NA TRBD1 TRBJ2-3 TRBV18 CASSPRSDRETDTQYF TGTGCCAGCTCACCACGGTCGGACAGGGAAACAGATACGCAGTATTTT
NA TRBD1 TRBJ2-7 TRBV29-1 CSVDGTGTYEQYF TGCAGCGTTGACGGGACAGGGACCTACGAGCAGTACTTC
NA NA TRBJ1-1 TRBV12-3/TRBV12-4 CASKPGRRTEAFF TGTGCCAGCAAACCGGGGCGAAGGACTGAAGCTTTCTTT
NA TRBD2 TRBJ2-7 TRBV30 CAWSVSRGGISYEQYF TGTGCCTGGAGTGTATCGCGGGGGGGCATATCCTACGAGCAGTACTTC
once NA TRBJ1-6 TRBV6-6 CASSYRASGSPLHF TGTGCCAGCAGTTACAGGGCCAGTGGGTCACCCCTCCACTTT
NA TRBD1 TRBJ1-2 TRBV7-9 CASSSPGQGPYGYTF TGTGCCAGCAGCTCGCCAGGACAGGGTCCCTATGGCTACACCTTC
NA NA TRBJ2-2 TRBV9 CASSVGGGTGELFF TGTGCCAGCAGCGTAGGAGGGGGGACCGGGGAGCTGTTTTTT
NA NA TRBJ2-7 TRBV20-1 CSARSVDREDF TGCAGTGCTAGATCCGTCGACAGGGAGGACTTC
NA NA TRBJ2-1 TRBV28 CASTPGGSYNEQFF TGTGCCAGCACCCCCGGGGGCTCCTACAATGAGCAGTTCTTC
NA NA TRBJ2-5 TRBV3-1 CASSPNRVEETQYF TGTGCCAGCAGCCCCAACAGGGTTGAGGAGACCCAGTACTTC
NA NA TRBJ1-1 TRBV11-2 CASSSQPEIGAFF TGTGCCAGCAGCTCTCAGCCAGAAATTGGGGCTTTCTTT
NA NA TRBJ2-1 TRBV4-1 CASSQDPAENEQFF TGCGCCAGCAGCCAAGACCCCGCGGAGAATGAGCAGTTCTTC
NA NA TRBJ1-4 TRBV28 CASSFTGRGNEKLFF TGTGCCAGCAGTTTCACAGGAAGGGGTAATGAAAAACTGTTTTTT
once NA TRBJ2-7 TRBV23-1 CASPSPGRISYEQYF TGCGCCAGCCCTTCCCCAGGACGGATCTCCTACGAGCAGTACTTC
NA TRBD1 TRBJ2-7 TRBV9 CASSPTGTGGYEQYF TGTGCCAGCAGCCCCACCGGGACAGGGGGCTACGAGCAGTACTTC
NA TRBD2 TRBJ2-1 TRBV30 CAWSYLAGINEQFF TGTGCCTGGAGTTATCTAGCGGGGATAAATGAGCAGTTCTTC
once NA TRBJ1-5 TRBV20-1 CSARDSVYQPQHF TGCAGTGCTAGAGACAGCGTTTATCAGCCCCAGCATTTT
NA TRBD2 TRBJ2-1 TRBV28 CASSDQGSGEQFF TGTGCCAGCAGTGATCAGGGTAGCGGGGAGCAGTTCTTC
NA NA TRBJ1-5 TRBV6-1 CASSPHQPQHF TGTGCCAGCTCACCGCACCAGCCCCAGCATTTT
NA NA TRBJ2-1 TRBV2 CASSEGFRGDGEQFF TGTGCCAGCAGTGAAGGGTTCCGAGGGGATGGTGAGCAGTTCTTC
NA NA TRBJ1-2 TRBV30 CAWGGVGGDYGYTF TGTGCCTGGGGTGGAGTCGGGGGCGACTATGGCTACACCTTC
NA NA TRBJ2-7 TRBV9 CASSVDRLGEQYF TGTGCCAGCAGCGTAGATAGACTCGGCGAGCAGTACTTC
NA TRBD1 TRBJ1-2 TRBV2 CASTDRGYGYTF TGTGCCAGCACGGACAGGGGGTATGGCTACACCTTC
NA NA TRBJ2-7 TRBV20-1 CSASRGAYEQYF TGCAGTGCTAGCCGCGGGGCCTACGAGCAGTACTTC
NA TRBD1 TRBJ1-5 TRBV18 CASSSNVGGGRGQPQHF TGTGCCAGCTCATCAAACGTCGGAGGGGGCCGGGGACAGCCCCAGCATTTT
NA TRBD1 TRBJ2-7 TRBV5-1 CASSYVPGTGGSEQYF TGCGCCAGCAGCTACGTTCCCGGGACAGGGGGTAGCGAGCAGTACTTC
NA NA TRBJ1-5 TRBV4-1 CASSQEVVDYSNQPQHF TGCGCCAGCAGCCAAGAAGTCGTAGATTATAGCAATCAGCCCCAGCATTTT
NA NA TRBJ2-7 TRBV27 CASSLSSAGASYEQYF TGTGCCAGCAGTTTATCCTCGGCGGGGGCCTCCTACGAGCAGTACTTC
NA TRBD1 TRBJ2-1 TRBV7-3 CASSSDRDNEQFF TGTGCCAGCAGCTCGGACAGGGATAATGAGCAGTTCTTC
NA NA TRBJ2-7 TRBV4-2 CASSQVISSYEQYF TGTGCCAGCAGCCAAGTCATCAGCTCCTACGAGCAGTACTTC
NA NA TRBJ1-3 TRBV4-3 CASSPSVGTGNTIYF TGCGCCAGCAGCCCATCGGTAGGGACTGGAAACACCATATATTTT
NA NA TRBJ2-5 TRBV19 CASSMGVNQETQYF TGTGCCAGTAGTATGGGAGTAAATCAAGAGACCCAGTACTTC
NA TRBD1 TRBJ2-7 TRBV6-5 CASSYSGTGRYEQYF TGTGCCAGCAGTTACTCAGGGACAGGGCGCTACGAGCAGTACTTC